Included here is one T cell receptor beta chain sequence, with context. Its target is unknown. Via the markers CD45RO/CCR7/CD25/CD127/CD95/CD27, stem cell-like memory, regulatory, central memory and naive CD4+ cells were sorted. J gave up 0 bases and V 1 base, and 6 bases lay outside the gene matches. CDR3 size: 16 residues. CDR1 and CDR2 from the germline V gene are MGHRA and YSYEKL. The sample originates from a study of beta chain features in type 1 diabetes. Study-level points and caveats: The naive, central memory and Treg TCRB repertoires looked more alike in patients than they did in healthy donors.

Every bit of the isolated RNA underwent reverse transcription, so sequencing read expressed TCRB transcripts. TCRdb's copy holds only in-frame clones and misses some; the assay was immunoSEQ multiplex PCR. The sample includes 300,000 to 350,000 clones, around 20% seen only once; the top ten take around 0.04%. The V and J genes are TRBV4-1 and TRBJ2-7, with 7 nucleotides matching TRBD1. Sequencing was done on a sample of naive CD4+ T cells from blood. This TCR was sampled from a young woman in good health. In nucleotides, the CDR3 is TGCGCCAGCAGCCAAGGTCGACAGGGTCTCTCCTACGAGCAGTACTTC. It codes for CASSQGRQGLSYEQYF.